Listed below are T cell receptor beta chains from one sample, sequenced in a study of blood T cell repertoires in COVID-19. Assay: immunoSEQ multiplex PCR; the TCRdb copy retains only in-frame clones and omits some. The table lists 250,000 to 350,000 clones, roughly 89% of them singletons. Sequencing was carried out using peripheral blood. The receptors were gathered from a man aged 25 to 40 with acute or convalescent COVID-19. Both conserved end residues are part of each CDR3. Fields, in order: D gene, V gene, clone size, J gene, CDR3 DNA, CDR3 protein. D genes are given only for firm matches. A row's size may be missing; if present it is once, few, many or a size class.

TRBD1	TRBV30	once	TRBJ1-3	TGTGCCTGGAGTGCGACAGGGTTTGGAAACACCATATATTTT	CAWSATGFGNTIYF
.	TRBV7-9	.	TRBJ2-3	TGTGCCAGCAACCTCGAGGGGGGGAGAGATACGCAGTATTTT	CASNLEGGRDTQYF
TRBD1	TRBV5-1	.	TRBJ1-3	TGCGCCAGCAGCTCCGCGGGGACAGCTGGAAACACCATATATTTT	CASSSAGTAGNTIYF
TRBD2	TRBV19	.	TRBJ2-7	TGTGCCAGTAGTTCGTCTAGCGGGTTCTACGAGCAGTACTTC	CASSSSSGFYEQYF
.	TRBV3-1/TRBV3-2	.	TRBJ1-5	TGTGCCAGCAGCATACAGGGACGGCCCAATCAGCCCCAGCATTTT	CASSIQGRPNQPQHF
TRBD2	TRBV7-9	.	TRBJ2-1	TGTGCCAGCAGCTCCCTAGCGGGAGTGGTCTACAATGAGCAGTTCTTC	CASSSLAGVVYNEQFF
TRBD2	TRBV7-3	.	TRBJ2-1	TGTGCCAGCAGCCCCGGGACTAGCGGGGGGTATGAGCAGTTCTTC	CASSPGTSGGYEQFF
.	TRBV13	.	TRBJ2-5	TGTGCCAGCAGCTTAGGCCCTCCGTGGGGCAAGACCCAGTACTTC	CASSLGPPWGKTQYF
TRBD2	TRBV5-5	.	TRBJ2-2	TGTGCCAGCAGCTTGTCTAGCGGGGGGGCCACCGGGGAGCTGTTTTTT	CASSLSSGGATGELFF
.	TRBV11-2	.	TRBJ2-6	TGTGCCAGCACCATTGGCGGATCTGGGGCCAACGTCCTGACTTTC	CASTIGGSGANVLTF
.	TRBV5-5	.	TRBJ1-5	TGTGCCAGCAGAGCGACCCTCGGTAATCAGCCCCAGCATTTT	CASRATLGNQPQHF
.	TRBV2	.	TRBJ1-4	TGTGCCAGCAGCCCCTGGCATAATGAAAAACTGTTTTTT	CASSPWHNEKLFF
.	TRBV28	.	TRBJ1-2	TGTGCCAGCGCACCTGAACTGACAGGTCGTTCCTATGGCTACACCTTC	CASAPELTGRSYGYTF
.	TRBV11-2	.	TRBJ2-7	TGTGCCAGCAGCTTAGTCTCCCGAGGGCAGTACTTC	CASSLVSRGQYF
.	TRBV30	.	TRBJ1-1	TGTGCCTGGAGTGTATCGAGGTGGGCTTTCTTT	CAWSVSRWAFF
TRBD2	TRBV9	.	TRBJ2-1	TGTGCCAGCAGCGTCCCGACTAGCCCGATTGACAATGAGCAGTTCTTC	CASSVPTSPIDNEQFF
.	TRBV28	.	TRBJ2-3	TGTGCCACCTACAATACCGGACTGGCGGGGAGCACAGATACGCAGTATTTT	CATYNTGLAGSTDTQYF
.	TRBV27	once	TRBJ1-1	TGTGCCAGCAGCCGCTCGGACTGGGAGAACACTGAAGCTTTCTTT	CASSRSDWENTEAFF
TRBD2	TRBV28	.	TRBJ2-5	TGTGCCAGCAGTTCTAGCGGGATAATAGAGACCCAGTACTTC	CASSSSGIIETQYF
TRBD1	TRBV29-1	.	TRBJ1-5	TGCAGCGCAAGACAGGGTGGAAGCAATCAGCCCCAGCATTTT	CSARQGGSNQPQHF
.	TRBV28	.	TRBJ1-2	TGTGCCAGCACTTACACGAACTATGGCTACACCTTC	CASTYTNYGYTF
.	TRBV11-2	.	TRBJ1-2	TGTGCCAGCAGCTTATGGCGGGGAGAAGACTATGGCTACACCTTC	CASSLWRGEDYGYTF
.	TRBV30	.	TRBJ2-3	TGTGCCTGGAGTGTACTGCTGGCAGATACGCAGTATTTT	CAWSVLLADTQYF
TRBD1	TRBV28	.	TRBJ1-2	TGTGCCAGCGATAGACAGGGAGACTACACCTTC	CASDRQGDYTF
TRBD1	TRBV5-1	.	TRBJ1-4	TGCGCCAGCAGCGTAGACAGGGGGAATGAAAAACTGTTTTTT	CASSVDRGNEKLFF
.	TRBV6-5	.	TRBJ2-1	TGTGCCAGCAGTTCACCAGGGTCACCGCCCTACAATGAGCAGTTCTTC	CASSSPGSPPYNEQFF
TRBD2	TRBV6-5	.	TRBJ2-3	TGTGCCAGCAGTTACTCTGGGACTAGCGTGAGAGATACGCAGTATTTT	CASSYSGTSVRDTQYF
.	TRBV30	once	TRBJ2-1	TGTGCCTGGAGTGGGAGAAGCCCCTACAATGAGCAGTTCTTC	CAWSGRSPYNEQFF
.	TRBV28	.	TRBJ1-1	TGTGCCACCCTGGGGGGGAACACTGAAGCTTTCTTT	CATLGGNTEAFF
.	TRBV7-9	.	TRBJ1-1	TGTGCCAGCAGCCTCCTCTCGGAAGCTTTCTTT	CASSLLSEAFF
TRBD2	TRBV5-1	.	TRBJ2-2	TGCGCCAGCAGCTTATCTAGCGGGGGGGCCCCCGGGGAGCTGTTTTTT	CASSLSSGGAPGELFF
.	TRBV25-1	.	TRBJ1-2	TGTGCCAGCAGTCGGGAAATCGCCTATGGCTACACCTTC	CASSREIAYGYTF
.	TRBV21-1	.	TRBJ1-5	TGTGCCAGCAGCAACTCCGGGACAGGCCTTTCTCAGCCCCAGCATTTT	CASSNSGTGLSQPQHF
.	TRBV3-1/TRBV3-2	.	TRBJ1-1	TGTGCCAGCAGCCAATTACAGGGTGTGGCTTTCTTT	CASSQLQGVAFF
TRBD2	TRBV2	.	TRBJ2-7	TGTGCCAGCAGCCGACTAGCGGGGGGGCCGGGGGAGCAGTACTTC	CASSRLAGGPGEQYF
TRBD1	TRBV6-6	.	TRBJ1-2	TGTGCCAGCAGAACAGGGGGTAGCTATGGCTACACCTTC	CASRTGGSYGYTF
TRBD2	TRBV5-6	.	TRBJ2-5	TGTGCCAGCAGCTCCCAGCGGGGGCAAGAGACCCAGTACTTC	CASSSQRGQETQYF
.	TRBV5-1	.	TRBJ1-1	TGCGCCAGCGGGACATCGAACACTGAAGCTTTCTTT	CASGTSNTEAFF
TRBD1	TRBV10-3	once	TRBJ1-5	TGTGCCATCAGTGAGTCGAAACAGGGGTTTAATCAGCCCCAGCATTTT	CAISESKQGFNQPQHF
.	TRBV10-2	.	TRBJ1-6	TGCGCCAGCAGTGAGTTCTCTTCACCCCTCCACTTT	CASSEFSSPLHF
TRBD2	TRBV7-3	.	TRBJ2-5	TGTGCCAGCAGCCCTTCCGGGGGGGAGACCCAGTACTTC	CASSPSGGETQYF
TRBD1	TRBV6-5	.	TRBJ1-1	TGTGCCAGCAACAGAGGGGGCGCGGACACTGAAGCTTTCTTT	CASNRGGADTEAFF
TRBD1	TRBV9	once	TRBJ1-1	TGTGCCAGCAGCGGTAGACAGGGGCCCACAATGATGAACACTGAAGCTTTCTTT	CASSGRQGPTMMNTEAFF
TRBD1	TRBV28	.	TRBJ1-1	TGTGCCAGCAGTTGGGACAGGTTCTTTAACACTGAAGCTTTCTTT	CASSWDRFFNTEAFF
TRBD1	TRBV10-1	.	TRBJ2-5	TGCGCCAGCAGCGCGGACAGGGGGCTGGAGACCCAGTACTTC	CASSADRGLETQYF
TRBD1	TRBV27	.	TRBJ1-1	TGTGCCAGCAGTCAAAGGGACAGGGGGTTGGGGACTGAAGCTTTCTTT	CASSQRDRGLGTEAFF
.	TRBV5-1	.	TRBJ2-3	TGCGCCAGCAGCTACGGCGGGGCCACAGATACGCAGTATTTT	CASSYGGATDTQYF
.	TRBV4-1	.	TRBJ2-7	TGCGCCAGCAGTACCGGGCAGGGGTTCGACGAGCAGTACTTC	CASSTGQGFDEQYF
TRBD1	TRBV2	.	TRBJ1-6	TGTGCCACGAAAAGGACAGGGAATTCACCCCTCCACTTT	CATKRTGNSPLHF
.	TRBV19	.	TRBJ1-4	TGTGCCAGTAGCCGACAGGAAAAACTGTTTTTT	CASSRQEKLFF
.	TRBV5-1	.	TRBJ2-7	TGCGCCAGCAGCTTGGTATGGGGGCCCTACGAGCAGTACTTC	CASSLVWGPYEQYF
TRBD1	TRBV7-9	.	TRBJ1-1	TGTGCCAGCAGCTTTGCAGGGGGGAACACTGAAGCTTTCTTT	CASSFAGGNTEAFF
.	TRBV7-9	.	TRBJ1-1	TGTGCCAGCAGCGTACCGACCGGGACACCTATTGAAGCTTTCTTT	CASSVPTGTPIEAFF
.	TRBV4-1	.	TRBJ2-7	TGCGCCAGCAGCCAAGAACTGGGAGTCTACGAGCAGTACTTC	CASSQELGVYEQYF
.	TRBV6-1	.	TRBJ2-5	TGTGCCAGCAGTGAGTTCAAGCCAGGGACCCAGTACTTC	CASSEFKPGTQYF
TRBD2	TRBV18	.	TRBJ2-5	TGTGCCAGCTCACCATGGCGGGAGGGACAAGAGACCCAGTACTTC	CASSPWREGQETQYF
.	TRBV19	.	TRBJ1-1	TGTGCCAGTAGTATGGGAACTACAGGGAACACTGAAGCTTTCTTT	CASSMGTTGNTEAFF